This T cell receptor beta chain came from a study of cytomegalovirus exposure and HLA in healthy donors (TCRdb year 2017). Describing the broader study: According to an earlier analysis of 587 of the donors, 150 million to 200 million T cells yielded 90 million to 130 million unique TCR beta sequences and less than 300 Gb of sequence data. Genome-wide SNP genotypes for about 65% of the 666 donors were used in a later genetic analysis, which treated that subset as a discovery cohort. The study combined high-throughput TCR immunosequencing, statistical association of individual TCRs with disease status, and machine learning to predict cytomegalovirus infection status. Across around 400 genotyped donors of the cohort, an average of 235,054 unique TCR beta nucleotide sequences per donor were sequenced, and about a sixth of those sequences were non-productive. The T cell repertoires of 700 or so subjects were profiled by immunosequencing and related to cytomegalovirus serostatus. Alongside the repertoire data, information on donor age, sex, ethnicity and CMV serostatus was compiled. The aim of the study was to test whether cataloging public T cell receptors could identify signatures of past pathogen exposure. HLA typing included class I and class II loci at four-digit resolution. Approximately 300 gigabases of sequencing data and approximately 92 million unique TCR sequences made up an early release that covered several hundred HLA-typed donors. The number of donors typed differed by locus, with about 629-640 for A, B, C, DRB1 and DQB1, roughly 520 for DQA1, approximately 580 for DPA1, and roughly 450 for DPB1. The genetic ancestry cluster associated with self-reported Caucasian donors included 80% to 90% of the roughly 400 genotyped donors. An earlier analysis of several hundred of the donors applied high-throughput TCR beta sequencing to assess whether each TCR beta V gene segment acted as functional or pseudogenic. A separate validation cohort of approximately 120 different subjects was used in addition to the approximately 640-subject first cohort. Rather than using new phenotypic data, the later analysis identified candidate immune exposures from TCR beta sequences and from how often those sequences occurred across donors. To study patterns of TCR occurrence, a later analysis re-analyzed previously published TCR beta repertoires from around 660 donors and added high-resolution HLA genotyping. A few DR-DQ haplotypes were treated as single units for association and clustering because of strong linkage in the cohort. All discovery cohort repertoires had been generated on a single sequencing platform.

Taken from cysteine to phenylalanine, the CDR3 has 16 residues. Of the read, only the CDR3 DNA is kept; its 48 bases are in frame from base 1. Reading the germline V gene (reference sequence) gives CDR1 SEHNR and CDR2 FQNEAQ. The protocol used for the library was the immunoSEQ multiplex PCR assay. A mixture of 60 forward primers for TCR Vbeta segments and 13 reverse primers for TCR Jbeta segments was used in the multiplex PCR. The CDR3 region of rearranged TCR beta genes was amplified from genomic DNA with a multiplex PCR assay. On the Illumina HiSeq System, the amplified TCR beta libraries were sequenced as 87-base-pair reads. The original pipeline was this. In a later analysis, tens of millions of unique TCR beta chains were counted across the roughly 670 repertoires, and approximately 11 million of these chains were shared by at least two donors. A nearest-neighbor algorithm error-corrected the raw reads and collapsed the reads into unique sequences, merging closely related sequences to remove PCR and sequencing errors. To assign V, D and J gene segments, CDR3 sequences were aligned to IMGT reference sequences. For a sequence to be retained, a match of at least six nucleotides to both a V gene segment and a J gene segment was required. A rearrangement counted as productive if the CDR3 had no stop codons and remained in frame with V and J, and every other rearrangement counted as non-productive. CDR3 was defined according to IMGT convention as the region running from the second conserved V-encoded cysteine to the conserved J-encoded phenylalanine. The earlier analysis of about 620 of the donors excluded sequences that lacked an unambiguous match to a single V gene segment. An earlier analysis of fewer than 650 of the donors classified V segments as functional when productive rearrangements were above 56.7% and as segregating when the standard deviation between donors was above 5%. A statistical classification framework was built to diagnose cytomegalovirus status from the catalog of TCR beta chain sequences. In a later analysis, TCR nucleotide sequences were compared against IMGT/GENE-DB human TR gene sequences so that V and J genes could be assigned. The TCRdist pipeline was used in a later analysis to assign CDR3 sequences and most-parsimonious VDJ recombination scenarios. A later analysis defined each TCR beta chain by its CDR3 amino acid sequence plus V-gene family, and excluded reads lacking a unique V-gene family. A later analysis removed 592 highly shared, low-generation-probability nucleotide sequences to deal with suspected cross-contamination and a sequencing artifact. In a later analysis, a clonal expansion index was calculated for each public chain from normalized within-repertoire ranks of inferred template counts. In a later analysis, generation probabilities were computed using a VDJ recombination model fitted to out-of-frame rearrangements, and the results were checked against IGoR. Hypergeometric tests were used in a later analysis to score TCR-TCR, TCR-HLA and TCR-CMV co-occurrence, with a repertoire-size bias correction applied to the TCR pairs. False discovery rates were estimated in a later analysis by permuting HLA or CMV assignments 20 times. In a later analysis, co-occurring TCRs were grouped using DBSCAN, with TCRdist sequence similarity added in when clustering inside HLA-allele-positive subsets. Repertoires with fewer than 30,000 or more than 120,000 public chains were left out of co-occurrence clustering, as were four to six repertoires with anomalous nucleotide sharing. This is the immuneACCESS table as TCRdb keeps it, with only in-frame sequences that have V and J called. A part of the clones is gone; compared with another copy, unresolved V genes explain less than half, and the rest is unexplained. V and J calls and clone size are those listed in that table; D and trimming were worked out from the DNA. This sample comprises roughly 130,000 clones, about 78% of them detected only once. The top ten constitute approximately 2.6% of the sample.

The cohort consisted of hundreds of healthy bone marrow donors. All cohort members were sampled while nominally healthy, although unrecorded immune exposures were likely present. CMV serostatus was recorded as positive for about 300 and negative for about 50% of the roughly 700 cohort members, whereas no CMV serostatus was recorded for the donor in question. A peripheral blood sample was provided by each donor, and peripheral blood mononuclear cells were used for TCR beta sequencing. Genomic DNA was extracted from the blood cell samples with the Qiagen DNeasy Blood Extraction Kit. Points on this clone: Its antigen remains unidentified. The junction departs from germline at one end; a sequencing error may be responsible.

The research as a whole found: Because some donors lacked HLA typing at each locus, the association tests relied only on the typed subset. For the cohort, immune exposure information was limited to CMV serostatus. It was suggested by the authors that the approach could potentially be generalized to other disease states and immunological phenotypes. In a later analysis, HLA-associated TCR beta chains showed more clonal expansion and lower generation probabilities than non-associated chains that were equally common. Only TCR beta chains were sequenced in this cohort, and the absence of alpha or paired-chain data limited detectable features. According to a later analysis, most CMV-associated TCR beta chains appeared to be HLA-restricted, and the HLA associations seemed to be driven largely by CMV exposure. A further reported finding was that TCR beta sequences accurately predicted the HLA-A and HLA-B alleles for most subjects in the first cohort. When HLA alleles, especially DR and DQ, strongly co-occurred, TCR associations were difficult to assign to individual alleles. In a later genetic analysis, a missense DCLRE1C variant was associated with V-gene and J-gene trimming of TCR beta chains, and the association was replicated in an independent cohort. Sequencing depth was assumed to be roughly uniform across donors in the presence/absence analyses, though that assumption may not hold. A total of 164 TCR beta chains were listed by the study as associated with cytomegalovirus. Because counts were too low, approximately 15 rarely observed V segments, including chromosome 9 orphons, were excluded from the earlier analysis of 587 of the donors. According to a later analysis, TCR association rates differed among HLA loci, with DRB1 alleles showing the most associated TCRs and HLA-C alleles showing the fewest. The classifier was reported to diagnose cytomegalovirus status with high specificity and sensitivity in both the original cohort and the validation cohort. An earlier analysis of around 600 of the donors showed that most TCR beta V segments appeared in productive rearrangements either about 87% or about 30% of the time, which broadly matched IMGT annotations. In a later analysis, more than 15,000 TCR beta sequences were associated with specific HLA alleles at a false discovery rate of 0.05. Some IMGT-functional V segments, including TRBV6-2 and TRBV6-3, could not be told apart with the 87-base-pair reads, so those segments were excluded. Most TCR sequences were observed very rarely across donors, whereas some public TCRs were present in many individuals. The sequencing pipeline was judged likely to have produced a cluster of highly shared sequence variants as a technical artifact. Linkage disequilibrium might explain the correlated functional status among segregating V segments, but an unknown experimental factor could not be excluded. Three of the identified cytomegalovirus-associated TCR beta chains were confirmed in vitro to be specific for cytomegalovirus antigens. Compared with the roughly 670-donor mean, donors in an Asian-associated ancestry cluster had fewer N-insertions in productive TCRs, according to a later genetic analysis. According to a later analysis, parvovirus B19, influenza, CMV and Epstein-Barr virus appeared linked to several top co-occurrence clusters.

The sequence links TRBV7-9 to TRBJ2-2; a weak D assignment points to TRBD1 (6 bases agree). The sequence derives from a human donor in good health. The sequencing sample was made of PBMCs. The bases are TGTGCCAGCAGCTCAATCACAGGGACGAACGCCGGGGAGCTGTTTTTT. It translates as CASSSITGTNAGELFF.